These 13 T cell receptor beta chains share one sample of origin, sequenced in a study of blood T cells in healthy people across ages. Combining a sample-barcoded 5' primer with a J-beta primer mix, a second PCR ran for 7 to 11 cycles. TCRdb passed the 5' RACE reads through MiXCR, listing each CDR3 protein once. The table records about 540,000 distinct CDR3 sequences, about 24% of them present only once. These records were also assigned to another study, of T cells of mothers and their children.

Sequenced input: blood. The receptors come from a boy aged 5-17 years in good health.

This chain connects TRBV20-1 to TRBJ2-1, with D hard to call. V dropped 0 bases and J dropped 5 bases, with 11 bases sitting between them. Per germline, CDR1 DFQATT and CDR2 SNEGSKA (reference sequence). This CDR3 comprises 14 residues. The CDR3 loop is CSARELNLDNEQFF. The DNA of the CDR3 is TGCAGTGCTAGAGAACTAAACCTGGACAATGAGCAGTTCTTC.

The V and J genes are TRBV28 and TRBJ2-7; D is perhaps TRBD1 (5 bases). This CDR3 region has 14 residues. Trimming stripped 2 bases from V and 4 bases from J, with 12 bases between. Per the germline V gene, CDR1 is MDHEN and CDR2 is SYDVKM. The CDR3 sequence is CASSLPGRKYEQYF. Here the CDR3 DNA reads TGTGCCAGCAGTTTACCAGGGCGGAAGTACGAGCAGTACTTC.

This clonotype has a handful of counts. The chain uses TRBV21-1 and TRBJ2-5. TRBV21-1 is deemed a pseudogene. CDR3 length: 15 amino acids. CDR3 DNA sequence: TGTGCCAGCAGCGGAGCGCTCCCCTATCAAGAGACCCAGTACTTC. This codes for CASSGALPYQETQYF.

The genes are TRBV12-3 or TRBV12-4 and TRBJ1-4, with 10 bases aligning to TRBD1. Trimming at V came to 6 bases and at J to 8 bases, leaving 3 bases not matched to a gene. CDR3 length equals 13 residues. The CDR3, as DNA: TGTGCCAGCAGAAAGGGACAGGGGGAAAAACTGTTTTTT. Translation: CASRKGQGEKLFF.

This clonotype was counted between two and nine times. No conserved phenylalanine or tryptophan is present at the end of the CDR3, so a read error is the likely explanation. The gene calls are TRBV24-1 and TRBJ2-1, with 10 bases that match TRBD2. This CDR3 has 15 residues. Germline lookup yields CDR1 KGHDR and CDR2 SFDVKD. Trimming removed 2 bases from V and 5 bases from J; junction bases left unmatched: 2. The CDR3 loop is CATSDWLAGDNEQFL. The CDR3 DNA reads TGTGCCACCAGTGATTGGCTAGCGGGAGACAATGAGCAGTTCCTC.

This clonotype was seen repeatedly, ten times or more. The rearrangement uses TRBV10-1 and TRBJ2-1, with D maybe TRBD2 (5 bases). V was shortened by 2 bases and J by 3 bases, with 5 bases between the two germline ends. This CDR3 region has 13 residues. The germline V gene has CDR1 WNHNN and CDR2 SYGVQD (reference sequence). CDR3 nucleotide sequence: TGCGCCAGCAGTGAGCGGGGCTACAATGAGCAGTTCTTC. Translation: CASSERGYNEQFF.

The J gene is TRBJ2-1, the V gene TRBV7-2; no reliable D call. This CDR3 contains 13 residues. Germline CDR1 SGHTA, CDR2 FQGNSA. Trimming shortened V by 7 bases and J by 7 bases, and 14 bases separated the two germline ends. This CDR3 is CASNPGRSNEQFF. CDR3 nucleotide sequence: TGTGCCAGCAACCCCGGAAGGAGTAATGAGCAGTTCTTC.

This clonotype was seen a handful of times. The chain combines TRBV12-3 or TRBV12-4 with TRBJ2-1, with 8 bases that match TRBD1. Trimming at V came to 5 bases and at J to 6 bases, leaving 9 bases not matched to a gene. This CDR3 is 15 amino acids long. The CDR3 loop reads CASSATGTGSNEQFF. The DNA for the CDR3 is TGTGCCAGCAGTGCTACCGGGACAGGTTCCAATGAGCAGTTCTTC.

The chain employs TRBV20-1 and TRBJ2-2; D may match TRBD1 or TRBD2 (5 bases each). Germline V lookup: CDR1 DFQATT, CDR2 SNEGSKA (reference sequence). The CDR3 runs 13 residues. Trimming left V 3 bases short and J 5 bases short, with 10 bases between. The CDR3 protein is CSARGELTGELFF. The CDR3 nucleotides are TGCAGTGCTAGGGGGGAGCTTACCGGGGAGCTGTTTTTT.

The genes are TRBV25-1 and TRBJ2-5; no firm D call. The better agreement between TRBJ2-1 and the DNA end casts doubt on the J call. CDR3 length: 15 amino acids. Germline CDR1 is MGHDK and CDR2 is SYGVNS. The CDR3 reads CASSERKRVGNEQFF. CDR3 DNA sequence: TGTGCCAGCAGTGAACGTAAGCGTGTCGGTAATGAGCAGTTCTTC.

The V call is TRBV19, the J call TRBJ2-3; 7 bases line up with TRBD1. The V and J ends lost 6 bases and 0 bases, in that order; junction bases with no gene match: 6. The CDR3 extends over 15 amino acids. Germline CDR1 LNHDA, CDR2 SQIVND (reference sequence). CDR3 residues: CASSPGQISTDTQYF. The CDR3 nucleotides are TGTGCCAGTAGCCCGGGACAGATAAGCACAGATACGCAGTATTTT.

There are a few counts of this clonotype. The chain employs TRBV27 and TRBJ2-7; D is ambiguous. V was shortened by 4 bases and J by 3 bases, with 13 bases between the two germline ends. The length of the CDR3 is 14 residues. Germline V lookup: CDR1 MNHEY, CDR2 SMNVEV (reference sequence). The CDR3 nucleotides read TGTGCCAGCAGTTCCCCCGCTAGAAGCTACGAGCAGTACTTC. This codes for CASSSPARSYEQYF.

This clonotype was seen a handful of times. The chain has TRBV5-1 and TRBJ2-5; 10 nucleotides line up with TRBD2. J gave up 2 bases and V 0 bases, and 7 bases lay outside the gene matches. The germline V gene encodes CDR1 SGHRS and CDR2 YFSETQ. The CDR3 spans 17 residues. CDR3 bases: TGCGCCAGCAGCTTGGGGCTAGCGGGAGCTGTTCAAGAGACCCAGTACTTC. This sequence encodes CASSLGLAGAVQETQYF.